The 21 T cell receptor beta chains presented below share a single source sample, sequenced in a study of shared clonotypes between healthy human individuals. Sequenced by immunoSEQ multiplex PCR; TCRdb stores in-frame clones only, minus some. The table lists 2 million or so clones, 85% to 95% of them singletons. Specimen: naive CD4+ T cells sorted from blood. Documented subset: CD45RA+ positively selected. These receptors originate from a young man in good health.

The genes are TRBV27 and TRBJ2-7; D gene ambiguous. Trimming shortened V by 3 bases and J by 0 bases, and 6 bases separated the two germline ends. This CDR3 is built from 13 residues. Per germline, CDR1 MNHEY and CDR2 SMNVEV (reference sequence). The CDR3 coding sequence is TGTGCCAGCAGTTTCAAAGGCTCCTACGAGCAGTACTTC. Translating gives CASSFKGSYEQYF.

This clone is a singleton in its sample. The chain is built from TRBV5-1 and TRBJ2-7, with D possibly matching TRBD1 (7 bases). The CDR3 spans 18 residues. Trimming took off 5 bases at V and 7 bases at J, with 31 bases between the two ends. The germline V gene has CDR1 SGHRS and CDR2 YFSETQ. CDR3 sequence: CASSLIPGGAINGGEQYF. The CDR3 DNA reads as TGCGCCAGCAGTCTTATCCCAGGGGGAGCGATCAATGGAGGGGAGCAGTACTTC.

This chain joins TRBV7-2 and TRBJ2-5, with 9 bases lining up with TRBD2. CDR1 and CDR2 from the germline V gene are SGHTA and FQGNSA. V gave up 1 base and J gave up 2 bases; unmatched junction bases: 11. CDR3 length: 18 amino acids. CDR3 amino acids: CASSLVGSGSAMQETQYF. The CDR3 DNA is TGTGCCAGCAGCTTAGTCGGTAGCGGGAGCGCGATGCAAGAGACCCAGTACTTC.

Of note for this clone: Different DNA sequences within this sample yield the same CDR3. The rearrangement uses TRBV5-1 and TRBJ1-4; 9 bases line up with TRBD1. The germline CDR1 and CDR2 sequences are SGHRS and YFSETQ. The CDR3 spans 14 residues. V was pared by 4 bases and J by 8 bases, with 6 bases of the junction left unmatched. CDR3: CASSLGQGKEKLFF. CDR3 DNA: TGCGCCAGCAGCCTGGGACAGGGAAAGGAAAAACTGTTTTTT.

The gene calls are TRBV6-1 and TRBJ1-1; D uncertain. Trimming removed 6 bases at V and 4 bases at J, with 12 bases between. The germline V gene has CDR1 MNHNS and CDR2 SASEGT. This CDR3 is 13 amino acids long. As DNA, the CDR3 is TGTGCCAGCAGATTAACGAGGGTCACTGAAGCTTTCTTT. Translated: CASRLTRVTEAFF.

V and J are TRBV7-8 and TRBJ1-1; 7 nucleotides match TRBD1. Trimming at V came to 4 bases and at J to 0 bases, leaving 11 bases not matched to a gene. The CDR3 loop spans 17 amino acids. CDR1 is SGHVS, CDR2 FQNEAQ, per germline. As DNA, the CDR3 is TGTGCCAGCAGCTCGACAGGGCGTAACTTCATGAACACTGAAGCTTTCTTT. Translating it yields CASSSTGRNFMNTEAFF. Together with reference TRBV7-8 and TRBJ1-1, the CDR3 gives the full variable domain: GAGVSQSPRYKVAKRGQDVALRCDPISGHVSLFWYQQALGQGPEFLTYFQNEAQLDKSGLPSDRFFAERPEGSVSTLKIQRTQQEDSAVYLCASSSTGRNFMNTEAFFGQGTRLTVV.

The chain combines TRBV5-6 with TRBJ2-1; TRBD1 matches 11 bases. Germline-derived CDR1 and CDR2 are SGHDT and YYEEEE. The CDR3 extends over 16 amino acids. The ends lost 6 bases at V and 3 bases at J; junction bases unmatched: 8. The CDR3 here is CASMKSGTGGYNEQFF. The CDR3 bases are TGTGCCAGCATGAAGTCCGGGACAGGGGGCTACAATGAGCAGTTCTTC.

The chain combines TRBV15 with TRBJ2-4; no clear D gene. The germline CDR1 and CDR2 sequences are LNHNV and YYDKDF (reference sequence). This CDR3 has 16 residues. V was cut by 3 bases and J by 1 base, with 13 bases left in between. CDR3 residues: CATSSPGPLAKNIQYF. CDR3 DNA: TGTGCCACCAGCAGCCCAGGCCCCCTGGCCAAAAACATTCAGTACTTC.

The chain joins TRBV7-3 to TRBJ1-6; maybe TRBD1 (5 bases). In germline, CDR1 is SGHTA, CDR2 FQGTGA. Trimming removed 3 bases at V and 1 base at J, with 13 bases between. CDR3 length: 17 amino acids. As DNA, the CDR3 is TGTGCCAGCAGCTTTGAAGGGGTAAGGTCCTATAATTCACCCCTCCACTTT. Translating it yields CASSFEGVRSYNSPLHF.

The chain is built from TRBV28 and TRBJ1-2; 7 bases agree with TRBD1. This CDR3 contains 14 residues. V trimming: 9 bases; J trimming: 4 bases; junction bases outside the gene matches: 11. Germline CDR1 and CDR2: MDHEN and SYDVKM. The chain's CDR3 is CASLQGYGGYGYTF. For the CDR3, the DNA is TGTGCCAGTCTACAGGGGTACGGAGGCTATGGCTACACCTTC.

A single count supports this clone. The CDR3 sequence: CAWSGDSSFFSNQPQHF. The CDR3 nucleotides read TGTGCCTGGAGCGGGGACAGCTCCTTTTTTAGCAATCAGCCCCAGCATTTT. The rearrangement uses TRBV30 and TRBJ1-5; 7 nucleotides align to TRBD1. Germline CDR1 GTSNPN, CDR2 SVGIG (reference sequence). The CDR3 sequence is 17 residues long. Trimming removed 3 bases from V and 0 bases from J; junction bases left unmatched: 11.

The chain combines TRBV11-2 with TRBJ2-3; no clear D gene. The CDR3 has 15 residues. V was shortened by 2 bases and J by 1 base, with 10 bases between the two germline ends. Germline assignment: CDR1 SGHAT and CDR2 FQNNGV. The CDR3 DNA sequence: TGTGCCAGCAGCTTATTGTACGGAGGCACAGATACGCAGTATTTT. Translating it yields CASSLLYGGTDTQYF.

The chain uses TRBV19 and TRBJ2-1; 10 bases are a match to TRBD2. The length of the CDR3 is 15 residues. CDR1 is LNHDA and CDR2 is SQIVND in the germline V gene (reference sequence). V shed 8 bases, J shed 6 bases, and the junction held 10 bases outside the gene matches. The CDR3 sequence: CASAKLAGPTNEQFF. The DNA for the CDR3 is TGTGCCAGTGCTAAACTAGCGGGACCCACCAATGAGCAGTTCTTC. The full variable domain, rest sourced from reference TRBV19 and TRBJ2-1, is DGGITQSPKYLFRKEGQNVTLSCEQNLNHDAMYWYRQDPGQGLRLIYYSQIVNDFQKGDIAEGYSVSREKKESFPLTVTSAQKNPTAFYLCASAKLAGPTNEQFFGPGTRLTVL.

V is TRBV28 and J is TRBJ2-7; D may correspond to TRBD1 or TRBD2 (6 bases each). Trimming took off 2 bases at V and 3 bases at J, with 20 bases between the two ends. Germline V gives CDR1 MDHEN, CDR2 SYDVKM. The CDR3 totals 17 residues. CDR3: CASSLPFDLGGHYEQYF. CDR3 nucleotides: TGTGCCAGCAGTTTACCTTTCGACTTGGGGGGCCACTACGAGCAGTACTTC.

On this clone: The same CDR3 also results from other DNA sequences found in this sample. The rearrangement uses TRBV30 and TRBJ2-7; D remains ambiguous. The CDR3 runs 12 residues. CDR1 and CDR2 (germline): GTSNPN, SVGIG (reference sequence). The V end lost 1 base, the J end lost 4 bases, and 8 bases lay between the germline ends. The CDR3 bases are TGTGCCTGGAGTGGGTCTGGTTACGAGCAGTACTTC. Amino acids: CAWSGSGYEQYF. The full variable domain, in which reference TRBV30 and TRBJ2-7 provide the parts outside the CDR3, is SQTIHQWPATLVQPVGSPLSLECTVEGTSNPNLYWYRQAAGRGLQLLFYSVGIGQISSEVPQNLSASRPQDRQFILSSKKLLLSDSGFYLCAWSGSGYEQYFGPGTRLTVT.

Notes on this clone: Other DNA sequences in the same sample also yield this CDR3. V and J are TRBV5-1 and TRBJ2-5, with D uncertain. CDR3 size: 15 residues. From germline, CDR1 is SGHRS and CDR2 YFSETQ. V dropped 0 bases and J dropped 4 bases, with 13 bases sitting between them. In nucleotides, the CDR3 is TGCGCCAGCAGCTTGGCCTCTGGGGATGGAGAGACCCAGTACTTC. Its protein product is CASSLASGDGETQYF.

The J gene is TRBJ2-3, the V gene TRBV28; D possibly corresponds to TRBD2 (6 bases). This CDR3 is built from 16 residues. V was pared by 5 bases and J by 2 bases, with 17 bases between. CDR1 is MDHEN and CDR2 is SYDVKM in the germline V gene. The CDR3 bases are TGTGCCAGCAGTACCCTAGCGCAAGCCGCCACAGATACGCAGTATTTT. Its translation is CASSTLAQAATDTQYF. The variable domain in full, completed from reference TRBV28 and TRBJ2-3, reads DVKVTQSSRYLVKRTGEKVFLECVQDMDHENMFWYRQDPGLGLRLIYFSYDVKMKEKGDIPEGYSVSREKKERFSLILESASTNQTSMYLCASSTLAQAATDTQYFGPGTRLTVL.

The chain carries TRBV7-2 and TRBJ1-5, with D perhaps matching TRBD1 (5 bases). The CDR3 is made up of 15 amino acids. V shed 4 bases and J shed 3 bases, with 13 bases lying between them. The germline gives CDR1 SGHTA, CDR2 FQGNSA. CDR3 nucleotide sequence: TGTGCCAGCAGCTCCGGGACCGGCACCAATCAGCCCCAGCATTTT. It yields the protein CASSSGTGTNQPQHF.

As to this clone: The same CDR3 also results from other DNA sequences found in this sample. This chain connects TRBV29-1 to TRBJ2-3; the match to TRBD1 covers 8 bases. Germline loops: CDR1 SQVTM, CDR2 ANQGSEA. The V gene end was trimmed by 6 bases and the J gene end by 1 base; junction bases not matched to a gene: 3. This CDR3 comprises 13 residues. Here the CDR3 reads CSVRGQGTDTQYF. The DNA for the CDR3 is TGCAGCGTCAGGGGACAGGGCACAGATACGCAGTATTTT.

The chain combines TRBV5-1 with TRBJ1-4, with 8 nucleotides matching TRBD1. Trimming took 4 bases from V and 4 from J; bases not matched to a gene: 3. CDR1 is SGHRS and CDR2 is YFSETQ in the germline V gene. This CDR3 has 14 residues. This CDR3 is CASSPGQVNEKLFF. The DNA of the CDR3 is TGCGCCAGCAGCCCGGGACAGGTTAATGAAAAACTGTTTTTT.

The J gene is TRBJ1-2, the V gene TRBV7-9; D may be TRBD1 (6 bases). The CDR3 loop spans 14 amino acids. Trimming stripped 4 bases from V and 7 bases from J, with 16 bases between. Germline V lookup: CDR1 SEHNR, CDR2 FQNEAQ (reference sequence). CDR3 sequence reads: CASSYRDMGGGYTF. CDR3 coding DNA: TGTGCCAGCAGCTACCGGGACATGGGAGGTGGCTACACCTTC.